This T cell receptor (beta chain) was documented in a study of cytotoxic CD8 clonotypes in ibrutinib-treated CLL. A remark on this clone: Its antigen is still unknown.

The CDR3 length is 12 residues. CDR1 and CDR2 (germline): SGHNT, YYREEE (reference sequence). Trimming took 5 bases from V and 4 from J, leaving 10 bases between them. Points from the study as a whole: Clonality rose at ibrutinib response, held steady in sustained remission, and fell toward baseline at progression.

Sequencing used immunoSEQ multiplex PCR; TCRdb keeps in-frame clones, though not all of them. The sample holds about 140,000 clones; approximately 80% are singletons and the top ten take less than 30%. The clonotype originates from a human donor with chronic lymphocytic leukemia. The sample here was PBMCs, taken after 12 months of ibrutinib treatment. The chain employs TRBV5-4 and TRBJ2-7; no firm D call. The chain's CDR3 is CASSTDVYEQYF. CDR3 bases: TGTGCCAGCAGTACGGATGTATACGAGCAGTACTTC.